Each of the 2 T cell receptor beta chains below was sequenced from the same sample in a study of T cell responses to AZD1222 COVID-19 vaccine. Some clones are missing from TCRdb's copy, which holds only in-frame ones; the method was immunoSEQ multiplex PCR. The sample includes approximately 110,000 clones, 87% seen only once; the top ten take under 2.5%. Sample: peripheral blood, taken 28 days after the second AZD1222 dose. The receptors stem from an adult who received the AZD1222 COVID-19 vaccine.

The chain joins TRBV24-1 to TRBJ2-1, with D possibly TRBD2 on 5 matching bases. This CDR3 has 15 amino acids. The germline gives CDR1 KGHDR, CDR2 SFDVKD. V shed 4 bases and J shed 0 bases, with 9 bases lying between them. The chain's CDR3 is CATSDQRFSYNEQFF. CDR3 in DNA: TGTGCCACCAGTGACCAGCGGTTCTCCTACAATGAGCAGTTCTTC.

This clone was observed a single time. The rearrangement joins TRBV11-2 to TRBJ1-1, with TRBD1 identical over 7 bases. CDR1 and CDR2 from the germline V gene are SGHAT and FQNNGV. There are 13 residues in the CDR3. J was trimmed by 4 bases and V by 3 bases; bases with no gene match: 2. The CDR3 reads CASSLTGRTEAFF. The CDR3 DNA follows: TGTGCCAGCAGCTTGACAGGGCGCACTGAAGCTTTCTTT.